One TCR beta chain is described in this entry. The data derive from a study of OX40 agonist ivuxolimab in advanced cancers. Study-level information: Patients assigned to dose escalation were diagnosed with hepatocellular carcinoma, melanoma, renal cell or head and neck cancer.

Germline V gives CDR1 SGHVS, CDR2 FNYEAQ. The CDR3 runs to 14 residues. Trimming left V 5 bases short and J 8 bases short, with 18 bases between. Sequenced by immunoSEQ multiplex PCR; TCRdb stores in-frame clones only, minus some. The sample consists of 70,000 to 100,000 clones, 80% to 90% of them appearing once. Sequenced material: CD4+ or CD8+ T cells sorted from blood, taken in a trial of the OX40 agonist ivuxolimab. V is TRBV7-6 and J is TRBJ1-2; D perhaps matches TRBD1 (6 bases). This TCR derives from an adult with an advanced solid tumor such as melanoma, head and neck, liver or kidney cancer. CDR3 sequence: CASSVRTDRRGYTF. The CDR3, as DNA: TGTGCCAGCAGCGTCCGGACAGACCGAAGGGGCTACACCTTC.